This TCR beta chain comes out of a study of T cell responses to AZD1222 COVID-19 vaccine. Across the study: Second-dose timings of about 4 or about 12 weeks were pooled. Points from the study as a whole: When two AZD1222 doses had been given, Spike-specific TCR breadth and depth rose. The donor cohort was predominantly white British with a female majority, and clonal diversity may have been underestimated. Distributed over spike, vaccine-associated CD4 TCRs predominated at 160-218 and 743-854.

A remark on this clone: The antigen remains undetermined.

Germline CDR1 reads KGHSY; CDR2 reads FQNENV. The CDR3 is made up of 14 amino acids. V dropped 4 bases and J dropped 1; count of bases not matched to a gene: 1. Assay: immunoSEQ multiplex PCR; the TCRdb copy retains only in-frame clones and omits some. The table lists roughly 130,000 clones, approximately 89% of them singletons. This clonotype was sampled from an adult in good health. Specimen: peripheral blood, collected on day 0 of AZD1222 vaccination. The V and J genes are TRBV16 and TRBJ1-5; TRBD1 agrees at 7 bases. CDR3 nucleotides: TGTGCCAGCAGCCCGGGACAGAGCAATCAGCCCCAGCATTTT. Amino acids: CASSPGQSNQPQHF.